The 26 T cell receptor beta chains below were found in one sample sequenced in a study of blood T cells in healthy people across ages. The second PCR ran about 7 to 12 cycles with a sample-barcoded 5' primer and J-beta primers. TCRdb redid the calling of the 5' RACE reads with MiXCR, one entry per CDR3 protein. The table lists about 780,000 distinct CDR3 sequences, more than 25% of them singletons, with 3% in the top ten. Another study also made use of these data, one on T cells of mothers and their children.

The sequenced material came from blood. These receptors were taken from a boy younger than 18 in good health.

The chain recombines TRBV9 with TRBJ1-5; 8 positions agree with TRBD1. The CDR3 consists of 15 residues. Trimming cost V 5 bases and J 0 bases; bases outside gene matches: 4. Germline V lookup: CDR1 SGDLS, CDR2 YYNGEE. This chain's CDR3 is CASSSTGDSNQPQHF. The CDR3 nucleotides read TGTGCCAGCAGTTCGACAGGGGATAGCAATCAGCCCCAGCATTTT.

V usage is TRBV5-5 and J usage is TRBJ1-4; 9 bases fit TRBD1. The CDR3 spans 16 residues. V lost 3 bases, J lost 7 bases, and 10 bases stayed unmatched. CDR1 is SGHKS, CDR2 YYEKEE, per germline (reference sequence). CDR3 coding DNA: TGTGCCAGCAGCTCGCCGGCACAGGGGGCGAGTGAAAAACTGTTTTTT. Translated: CASSSPAQGASEKLFF.

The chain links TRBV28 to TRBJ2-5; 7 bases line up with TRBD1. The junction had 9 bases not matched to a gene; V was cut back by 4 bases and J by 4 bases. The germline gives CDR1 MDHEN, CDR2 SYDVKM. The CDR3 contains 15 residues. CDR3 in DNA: TGTGCCAGCAGTTACATAACAGGGGTTTTAGAGACCCAGTACTTC. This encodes CASSYITGVLETQYF. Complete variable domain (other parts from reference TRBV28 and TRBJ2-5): DVKVTQSSRYLVKRTGEKVFLECVQDMDHENMFWYRQDPGLGLRLIYFSYDVKMKEKGDIPEGYSVSREKKERFSLILESASTNQTSMYLCASSYITGVLETQYFGPGTRLLVL.

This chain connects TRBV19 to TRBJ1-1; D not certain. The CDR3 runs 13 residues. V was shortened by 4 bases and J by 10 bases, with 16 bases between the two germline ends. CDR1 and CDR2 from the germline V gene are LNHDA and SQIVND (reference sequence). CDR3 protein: CASSTFTEGVAFF. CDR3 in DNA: TGTGCCAGTAGTACGTTCACAGAAGGAGTAGCTTTCTTT.

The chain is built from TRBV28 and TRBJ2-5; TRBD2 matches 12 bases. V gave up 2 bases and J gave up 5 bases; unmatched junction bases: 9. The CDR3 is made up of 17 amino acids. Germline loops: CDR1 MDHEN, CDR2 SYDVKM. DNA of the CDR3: TGTGCCAGCAGTTTAACAACCCCTAGCGGGGGGGTGGAGACCCAGTACTTC. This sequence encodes CASSLTTPSGGVETQYF.

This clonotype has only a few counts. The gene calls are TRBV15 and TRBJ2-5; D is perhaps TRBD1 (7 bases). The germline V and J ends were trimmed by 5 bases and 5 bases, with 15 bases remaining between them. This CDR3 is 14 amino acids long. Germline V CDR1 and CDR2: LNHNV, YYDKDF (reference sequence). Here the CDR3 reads CATSLVRGDETQYF. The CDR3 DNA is TGTGCCACCAGCCTCGTCAGGGGGGATGAGACCCAGTACTTC.

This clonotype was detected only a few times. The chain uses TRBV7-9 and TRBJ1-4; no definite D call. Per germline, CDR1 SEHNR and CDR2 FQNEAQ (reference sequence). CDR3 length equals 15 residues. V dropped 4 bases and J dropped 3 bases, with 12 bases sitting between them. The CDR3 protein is CASSWTAGANEKLFF. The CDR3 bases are TGTGCCAGCAGCTGGACGGCTGGAGCTAATGAAAAACTGTTTTTT.

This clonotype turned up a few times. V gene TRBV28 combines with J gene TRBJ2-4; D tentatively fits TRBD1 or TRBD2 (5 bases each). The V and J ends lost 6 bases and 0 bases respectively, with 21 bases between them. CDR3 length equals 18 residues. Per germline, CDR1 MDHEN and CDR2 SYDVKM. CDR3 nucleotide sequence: TGTGCCAGCAGCCCCCCGGGGCGGAAAAGGCTAGCCAAAAACATTCAGTACTTC. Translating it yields CASSPPGRKRLAKNIQYF.

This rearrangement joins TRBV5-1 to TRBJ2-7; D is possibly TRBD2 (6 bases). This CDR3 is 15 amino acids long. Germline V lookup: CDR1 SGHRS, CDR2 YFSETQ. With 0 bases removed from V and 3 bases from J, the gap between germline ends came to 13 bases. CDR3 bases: TGCGCCAGCAGCTTGGCGGGGGTAGGAATCTACGAGCAGTACTTC. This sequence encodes CASSLAGVGIYEQYF.

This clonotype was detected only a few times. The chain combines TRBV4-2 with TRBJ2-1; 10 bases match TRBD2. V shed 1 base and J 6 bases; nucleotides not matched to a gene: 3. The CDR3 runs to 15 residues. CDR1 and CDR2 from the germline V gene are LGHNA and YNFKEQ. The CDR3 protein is CASSQGTSGSNEQFF. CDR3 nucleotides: TGTGCCAGCAGCCAAGGGACTAGCGGTAGCAATGAGCAGTTCTTC.

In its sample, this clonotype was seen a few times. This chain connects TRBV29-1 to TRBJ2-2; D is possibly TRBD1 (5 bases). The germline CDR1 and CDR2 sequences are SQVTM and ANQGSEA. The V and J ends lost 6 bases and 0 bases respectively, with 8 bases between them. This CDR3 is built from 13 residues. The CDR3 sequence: CSVLTANTGELFF. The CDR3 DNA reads TGCAGCGTATTGACAGCGAACACCGGGGAGCTGTTTTTT.

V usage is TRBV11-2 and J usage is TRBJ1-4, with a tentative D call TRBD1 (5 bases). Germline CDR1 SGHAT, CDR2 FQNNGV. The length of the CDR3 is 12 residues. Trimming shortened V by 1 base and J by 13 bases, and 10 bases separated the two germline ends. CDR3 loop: CASSLGARGLFF. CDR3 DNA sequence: TGTGCCAGCAGCTTAGGGGCAAGGGGACTGTTTTTT.

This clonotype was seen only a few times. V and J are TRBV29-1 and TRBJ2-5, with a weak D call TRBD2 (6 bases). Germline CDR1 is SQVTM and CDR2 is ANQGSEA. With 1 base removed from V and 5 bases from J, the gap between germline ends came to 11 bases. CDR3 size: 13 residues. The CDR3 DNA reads TGCAGCGTTGAAGCTGGGGGGTCGGAGACCCAGTACTTC. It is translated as CSVEAGGSETQYF.

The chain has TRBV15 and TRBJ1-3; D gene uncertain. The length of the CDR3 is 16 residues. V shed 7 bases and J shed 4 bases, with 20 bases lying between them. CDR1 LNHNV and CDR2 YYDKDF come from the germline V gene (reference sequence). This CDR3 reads CATTQEGPSGGNTIYF. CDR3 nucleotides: TGTGCCACCACCCAGGAGGGCCCCTCGGGGGGAAACACCATATATTTT.

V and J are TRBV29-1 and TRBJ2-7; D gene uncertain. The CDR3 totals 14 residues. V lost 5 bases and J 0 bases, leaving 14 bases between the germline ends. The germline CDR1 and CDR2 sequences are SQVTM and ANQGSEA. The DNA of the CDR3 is TGCAGCGTTAGTTTGCGTCAGTTCTCCTACGAGCAGTACTTC. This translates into CSVSLRQFSYEQYF.

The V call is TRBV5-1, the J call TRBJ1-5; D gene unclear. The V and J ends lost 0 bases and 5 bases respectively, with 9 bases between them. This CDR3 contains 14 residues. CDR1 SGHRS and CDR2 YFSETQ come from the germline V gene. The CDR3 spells CASSLDSRDQPQHF. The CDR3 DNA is TGCGCCAGCAGCTTGGACTCGAGGGATCAGCCCCAGCATTTT. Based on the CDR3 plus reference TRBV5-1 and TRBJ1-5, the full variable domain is KAGVTQTPRYLIKTRGQQVTLSCSPISGHRSVSWYQQTPGQGLQFLFEYFSETQRNKGNFPGRFSGRQFSNSRSEMNVSTLELGDSALYLCASSLDSRDQPQHFGDGTRLSIL.

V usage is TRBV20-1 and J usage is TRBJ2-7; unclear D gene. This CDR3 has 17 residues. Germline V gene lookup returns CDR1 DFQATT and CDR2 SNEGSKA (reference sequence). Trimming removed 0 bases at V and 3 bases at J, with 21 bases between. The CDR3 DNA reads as TGCAGTGCTAGAGATGCAAGGCTGGATGCCGCCGTCTACGAGCAGTACTTC. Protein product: CSARDARLDAAVYEQYF.

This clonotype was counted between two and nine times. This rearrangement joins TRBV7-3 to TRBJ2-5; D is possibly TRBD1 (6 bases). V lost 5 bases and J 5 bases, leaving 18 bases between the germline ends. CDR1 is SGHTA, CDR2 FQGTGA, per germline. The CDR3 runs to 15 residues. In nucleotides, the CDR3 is TGTGCCAGCAGCACCCAGGGGAGTAGCTTGGAGACCCAGTACTTC. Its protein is CASSTQGSSLETQYF.

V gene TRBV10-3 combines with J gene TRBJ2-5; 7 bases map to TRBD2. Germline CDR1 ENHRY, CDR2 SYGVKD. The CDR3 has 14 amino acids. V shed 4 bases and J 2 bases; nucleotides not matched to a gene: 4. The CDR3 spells CAISGGEGQETQYF. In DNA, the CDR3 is TGTGCCATCAGTGGGGGGGAGGGTCAAGAGACCCAGTACTTC.

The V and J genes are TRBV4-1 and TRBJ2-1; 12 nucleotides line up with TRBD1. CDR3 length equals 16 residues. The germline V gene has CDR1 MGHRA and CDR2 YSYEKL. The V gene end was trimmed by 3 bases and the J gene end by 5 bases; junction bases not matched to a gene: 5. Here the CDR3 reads CASSQRDRGRDNEQFF. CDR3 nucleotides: TGCGCCAGCAGCCAGAGGGACAGGGGGCGCGACAATGAGCAGTTCTTC.

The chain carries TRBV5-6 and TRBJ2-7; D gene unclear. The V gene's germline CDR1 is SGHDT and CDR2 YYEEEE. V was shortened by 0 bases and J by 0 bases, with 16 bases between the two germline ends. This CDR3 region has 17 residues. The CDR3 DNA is TGTGCCAGCAGCTTGGGAGTTTCGGGCGGTACCTCCTACGAGCAGTACTTC. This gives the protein CASSLGVSGGTSYEQYF.

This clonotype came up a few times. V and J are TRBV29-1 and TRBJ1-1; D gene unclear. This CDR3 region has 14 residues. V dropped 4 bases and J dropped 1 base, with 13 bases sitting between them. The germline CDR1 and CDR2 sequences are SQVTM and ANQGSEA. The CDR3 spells CSVGRTGWNTEAFF. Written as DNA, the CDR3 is TGCAGCGTTGGGCGAACTGGGTGGAACACTGAAGCTTTCTTT.

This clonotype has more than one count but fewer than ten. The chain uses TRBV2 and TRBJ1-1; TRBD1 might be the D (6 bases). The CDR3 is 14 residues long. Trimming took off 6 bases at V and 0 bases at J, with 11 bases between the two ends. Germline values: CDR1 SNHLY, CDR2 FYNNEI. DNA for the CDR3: TGTGCCAGCAGAGGCACAGGGCTGAACACTGAAGCTTTCTTT. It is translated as CASRGTGLNTEAFF.

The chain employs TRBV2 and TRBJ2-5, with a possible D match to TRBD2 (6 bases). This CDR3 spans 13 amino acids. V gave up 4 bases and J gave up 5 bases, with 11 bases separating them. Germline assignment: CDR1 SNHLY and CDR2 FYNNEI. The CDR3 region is CASSVTSRETQYF. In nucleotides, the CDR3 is TGTGCCAGCAGTGTAACTAGCCGGGAGACCCAGTACTTC.

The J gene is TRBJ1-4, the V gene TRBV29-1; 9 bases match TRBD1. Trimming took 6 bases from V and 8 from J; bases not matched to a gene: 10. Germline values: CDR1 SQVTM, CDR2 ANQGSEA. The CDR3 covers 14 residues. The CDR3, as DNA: TGCAGCGTCCGATTGACAGGGGGTAACGAAAAACTGTTTTTT. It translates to CSVRLTGGNEKLFF.

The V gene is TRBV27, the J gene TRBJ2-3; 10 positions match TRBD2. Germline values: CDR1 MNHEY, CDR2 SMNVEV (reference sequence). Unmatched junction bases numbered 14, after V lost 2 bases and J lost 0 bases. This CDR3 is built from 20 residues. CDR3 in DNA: TGTGCCAGCAGTTTACCGTCTAGCGGGGGTCGCTTCAGGAGCACAGATACGCAGTATTTT. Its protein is CASSLPSSGGRFRSTDTQYF.